The rows below give T cell receptor beta chains drawn from one sample of a study of CD8+CD57+ T cells in acquired aplastic anemia. Via MiXCR, TCRdb re-called the reads, giving one row per CDR3 protein. In the table there are hundreds of thousands of distinct CDR3 sequences, approximately 58% of which are singletons. What was sequenced was sorted CD4+, CD8+, or CD8+CD57+ T cells (not recorded which) from PBMCs. Receptor source: a human donor with aplastic anemia. The conserved cysteine and the conserved F or W are not part of the CDR3 here.

V: TRBV24-1
CDR3: ATSDSPGFQNTGELF

V: TRBV3-1
CDR3: ASSQDFGTGRSPLH

V: TRBV12-3/TRBV12-4
CDR3: ASSPSGISYT

V: TRBV4-1
CDR3: ASSQDRRNQPQH

V: TRBV11-2
CDR3: ASSETSGVYNEQF

V: TRBV7-3
CDR3: ASSWTVPYNEQF

V: TRBV20-1
CDR3: SASGNPSREQY

V: TRBV2
CDR3: ASSLDRGFYGYT

V: TRBV20-1
CDR3: SATPQGAYEKLF

V: TRBV10-1
CDR3: ASSEVLAGTDTQY

V: TRBV19
CDR3: ASRGIMNTEAF

V: TRBV20-1
CDR3: SARSRGSFRSSYNEQF

V: TRBV6-1
CDR3: ASNAGTGYGYT

V: TRBV20-1
CDR3: SATRTGSYEQY

V: TRBV7-9
CDR3: ASSRLLAGGLDTQY

V: TRBV15
CDR3: ATSSGGLAGGLFQGEQF

V: TRBV20-1
CDR3: SARVAAGGNAQY

V: TRBV20-1
CDR3: SAGGQLYNEQF

V: TRBV7-9
CDR3: ASSFRTYEQY

V: TRBV20-1
CDR3: SASRTSGGADTGELF

V: TRBV11-2
CDR3: ASSLGVAGGRSEQF

V: TRBV19
CDR3: ASSNPGKGELF

V: TRBV7-9
CDR3: ASSLAGSGELF

V: TRBV7-9
CDR3: ASSERGEAF

V: TRBV6-5
CDR3: ASRVTGTGLMNTEAF

V: TRBV9
CDR3: ASSVAPHRDAYEQF

V: TRBV2
CDR3: ASSEQLVARLF

V: TRBV5-1
CDR3: ASSSQPGQGASGELF

V: TRBV29-1
CDR3: SVFAGTENTEAF

V: TRBV3-1
CDR3: ASSQVYLDRETQY

V: TRBV14
CDR3: ASSLLVVSYTEAF

V: TRBV12-3/TRBV12-4
CDR3: ASSPRTSGSTGELF

V: TRBV5-5
CDR3: ASSLSGKRRPQH

V: TRBV20-1
CDR3: SARAGQALSLGAF

V: TRBV20-1
CDR3: SARPGPPIYEQY

V: TRBV9
CDR3: ASSFPAGLAGGNEQF

V: TRBV19
CDR3: ATQRAGWGNEQF

V: TRBV29-1
CDR3: SVSTGLNTEAF

V: TRBV5-1
CDR3: ASSPQVWTGNYEQF

V: TRBV7-9
CDR3: ASSLLDTEAF

V: TRBV7-3
CDR3: ASSLSGGVGYDEQF

V: TRBV12-3/TRBV12-4
CDR3: ASSDPGPQDTEAF

V: TRBV29-1
CDR3: SVHGQGATDTQY

V: TRBV7-8
CDR3: ASSLAASGGPNTGELF

V: TRBV20-1
CDR3: SARTSGGGEQF

V: TRBV19
CDR3: ASSIGLTLANYGYT

V: TRBV7-9
CDR3: ASSRTQRDTQY

V: TRBV2
CDR3: ASSPIQGAGEQY

V: TRBV5-1
CDR3: ASSWEQGAYGYT

V: TRBV19
CDR3: ASTIGQTNTEAF

V: TRBV20-1
CDR3: SARDYSYEQY

V: TRBV5-1
CDR3: ASSQLQGGQETQY

V: TRBV2
CDR3: ASSGGGSQGTQY

V: TRBV15
CDR3: ATSRGSLVGPYNEQF